The 8 T cell receptor beta chains below all came from one sample that was sequenced in a study of blood T cell repertoires in COVID-19. The data were produced by immunoSEQ multiplex PCR, yet TCRdb's version contains in-frame clones alone and is incomplete. The data show about 210,000 clones, with 80% to 85% seen just once and around 10% held by the top ten. The material sequenced was PBMCs or T cells enriched from blood (not recorded which). The receptors shown here come from a woman aged 45-59 years with acute COVID-19.

This clone was seen only a few times. The chain links TRBV5-1 to TRBJ2-2, with 9 bases matching TRBD1. V was clipped by 3 bases and J by 4 bases; unmatched bases: 4. The CDR3 has 15 residues. The germline V gene encodes CDR1 SGHRS and CDR2 YFSETQ. CDR3 amino acids: CASSWTGVGTGELFF. The DNA for the CDR3 is TGCGCCAGCAGCTGGACAGGGGTGGGCACCGGGGAGCTGTTTTTT. Looking up the rest from reference TRBV5-1 and TRBJ2-2 gives the full variable domain: KAGVTQTPRYLIKTRGQQVTLSCSPISGHRSVSWYQQTPGQGLQFLFEYFSETQRNKGNFPGRFSGRQFSNSRSEMNVSTLELGDSALYLCASSWTGVGTGELFFGEGSRLTVL.

The rearrangement links TRBV5-4 to TRBJ2-7; D is ambiguous. The CDR3 contains 14 residues. V gave up 4 bases and J gave up 2 bases, with 13 bases separating them. Germline V lookup: CDR1 SGHNT, CDR2 YYREEE (reference sequence). CDR3 in amino acids: CASSPRGGAYEQYF. CDR3 sequence (DNA): TGTGCCAGCAGCCCACGAGGCGGAGCCTACGAGCAGTACTTC.

The V and J genes are TRBV7-9 and TRBJ1-2; D is perhaps TRBD1 (5 bases). The CDR3 is made up of 16 amino acids. The V gene's germline CDR1 is SEHNR and CDR2 FQNEAQ (reference sequence). Trimming took off 6 bases at V and 2 bases at J, with 19 bases between the two ends. The CDR3: CASRKGRGIENYGYTF. For the CDR3, the DNA is TGTGCCAGCAGGAAAGGGAGGGGCATCGAAAACTATGGCTACACCTTC.

The chain uses TRBV28 and TRBJ1-2; no clear D gene. This CDR3 spans 12 amino acids. Trimming stripped 7 bases from V and 4 bases from J, with 10 bases between. From germline, CDR1 is MDHEN and CDR2 SYDVKM. Written as DNA, the CDR3 is TGTGCCAGCATGGTAGGAGTCTATGGCTACACCTTC. Its protein product is CASMVGVYGYTF.

The V gene is TRBV27, the J gene TRBJ2-1; 10 positions agree with TRBD2. Losses at the gene ends were 8 bases for V and 0 bases for J; bases not matched to a gene: 13. This CDR3 is 18 amino acids long. In germline, CDR1 is MNHEY, CDR2 SMNVEV (reference sequence). In nucleotides, the CDR3 is TGTGCCAGCGCGTCTAGCGGGGGTTTCACTAGCTCCTACAATGAGCAGTTCTTC. This translates into CASASSGGFTSSYNEQFF.

The chain links TRBV7-2 to TRBJ1-5, with 7 bases identical to TRBD1. This CDR3 region has 12 residues. Germline V gene data show CDR1 as SGHTA and CDR2 as FQGNSA. The V gene end was trimmed by 1 base and the J gene end by 12 bases; junction bases not matched to a gene: 3. The CDR3 protein is CASSLGQGGQHF. The CDR3 nucleotides read TGTGCCAGCAGCTTAGGACAGGGCGGCCAGCATTTT.

The chain recombines TRBV5-1 with TRBJ2-3, with D unresolved. The CDR3 contains 12 residues. V shed 4 bases and J shed 6 bases, with 9 bases lying between them. The V gene's germline CDR1 is SGHRS and CDR2 YFSETQ. For the CDR3, the DNA is TGCGCCAGCAGCACCTCCGGGGATACGCAGTATTTT. As protein: CASSTSGDTQYF.

This sequence joins TRBV3-1 (or the pseudogene TRBV3-2) and TRBJ1-1, with 8 nucleotides matching TRBD1. Germline CDR1 reads LGHDT; CDR2 reads YNNKEL (reference sequence). The CDR3 runs 14 residues. V lost 6 bases and J lost 6; bases outside the gene matches: 9. The chain's CDR3 is CASSPTGVVAEAFF. The CDR3 DNA sequence: TGTGCCAGCAGTCCGACAGGGGTAGTGGCTGAAGCTTTCTTT.